A selection of T cell receptor beta chains follows, all from one sample in a study of T cell responses to AZD1222 COVID-19 vaccine. Libraries were prepared by immunoSEQ multiplex PCR; TCRdb keeps only in-frame clonotypes and omits some of them. The sample comprises some 150,000 clones, more than 80% of which are singletons, and about 3.9% rests with the top ten. The sequenced sample was peripheral blood, obtained on day 0 of AZD1222 vaccination. The receptors derive from an adult in good health. CDR3s include the opening cysteine and the closing phenylalanine or tryptophan. A D gene is named only where the DNA matches it firmly. Clone size, where shown, is once, few, many, or a class for clones that have expanded.

j_call v_call clone_size d_call cdr3_aa cdr3_nt
TRBJ1-5 TRBV7-9 - - CASSWDPGIQHF TGTGCCAGCAGCTGGGACCCCGGGATCCAGCATTTT
TRBJ2-7 TRBV9 - - CASSSRPSYEQYF TGTGCCAGCAGCTCGAGGCCCTCCTACGAGCAGTACTTC
TRBJ1-2 TRBV3-1/TRBV3-2 - TRBD1 CASRRQGARGYTF TGTGCCAGCAGACGCCAGGGGGCTCGAGGCTACACCTTC
TRBJ2-7 TRBV12-5 - - CATRYGSSYEQYF TGTGCTACTCGTTACGGGAGCTCCTACGAGCAGTACTTC
TRBJ2-7 TRBV4-1 - TRBD1 CASSQVDRGLNEQYF TGCGCCAGCAGCCAAGTAGACAGGGGGCTGAACGAGCAGTACTTC
TRBJ1-2 TRBV2 - - CASSAAQIGYGYTF TGTGCCAGCAGTGCGGCGCAGATAGGGTATGGCTACACCTTC
TRBJ1-1 TRBV7-7 - - CASSFYTEAFF TGTGCCAGCAGCTTTTACACTGAAGCTTTCTTT
TRBJ1-2 TRBV19 - TRBD1 CASRPTGFYGYTF TGTGCCAGTAGGCCGACAGGGTTCTATGGCTACACCTTC
TRBJ2-1 TRBV5-4 - - CASSLEVRGSYNEQFF TGTGCCAGCAGCTTGGAGGTCAGGGGTTCCTACAATGAGCAGTTCTTC
TRBJ1-3 TRBV7-9 - - CASSLSGRTGNTIYF TGTGCCAGCAGCTTATCAGGGCGGACTGGAAACACCATATATTTT
TRBJ1-1 TRBV6-5 - - CASSPAAGFTEAFF TGTGCCAGCAGTCCAGCGGCGGGGTTCACTGAAGCTTTCTTT
TRBJ1-2 TRBV6-5 once - CASSPDRGAAGGYTF TGTGCCAGCAGTCCTGATAGGGGGGCAGCTGGGGGCTACACCTTC
TRBJ1-4 TRBV5-6 - - CASSLDSFNEKLFF TGTGCCAGCAGCTTGGACAGTTTTAATGAAAAACTGTTTTTT
TRBJ2-1 TRBV6-6 - TRBD2 CASSPARGSYNEQFF TGTGCCAGCAGCCCCGCCCGCGGGAGTTACAATGAGCAGTTCTTC
TRBJ2-3 TRBV12-5 - - CASGFPVSLARQLDTQYF TGTGCTAGTGGTTTCCCCGTAAGTTTAGCGCGACAACTTGATACGCAGTATTTT
TRBJ1-6 TRBV7-8 - TRBD1 CASSLTGVNSPLHF TGTGCCAGCAGCTTAACAGGGGTTAATTCACCCCTCCACTTT
TRBJ2-7 TRBV7-9 - - CASSWSTGEQYF TGTGCCAGCAGCTGGTCGACGGGGGAGCAGTACTTC
TRBJ1-2 TRBV14 - - CASSPEVIFDGYTF TGTGCCAGCAGCCCAGAGGTGATTTTCGATGGCTACACCTTC
TRBJ2-2 TRBV6-2/TRBV6-3 once TRBD2 CASSPVRGGPNTGELFF TGTGCCAGCAGTCCAGTCCGGGGGGGCCCGAACACCGGGGAGCTGTTTTTT
TRBJ2-3 TRBV7-6 - - CASSPRDPANTQYF TGTGCCAGCAGCCCCCGGGACCCTGCGAATACGCAGTATTTT
TRBJ2-1 TRBV3-1/TRBV3-2 - TRBD2 CASSPTEVSGGSSYNEQFF TGTGCCAGCAGCCCCACGGAAGTTAGCGGGGGTTCCTCCTACAATGAGCAGTTCTTC
TRBJ1-5 TRBV7-2 - - CASSLANQPQHF TGTGCCAGCAGCTTAGCCAATCAGCCCCAGCATTTT
TRBJ1-2 TRBV7-9 - TRBD1 CASSSDRGLCGYTF TGTGCCAGCAGTTCAGACAGGGGGCTCTGTGGCTACACCTTC
TRBJ1-1 TRBV5-4 - - CASSWGKGEAFF TGTGCCAGCAGCTGGGGAAAAGGTGAAGCTTTCTTT
TRBJ2-1 TRBV4-1 once TRBD2 CASSQTRTSGNANEQFF TGCGCCAGCAGCCAAACCCGTACTAGCGGGAATGCCAATGAGCAGTTCTTC
TRBJ1-1 TRBV5-1 - - CASSFMGPSEAFF TGCGCCAGCAGCTTCATGGGCCCTTCTGAAGCTTTCTTT
TRBJ1-6 TRBV4-1 - TRBD1 CASSPIGQGGQSPLHF TGCGCCAGCAGCCCAATAGGACAGGGAGGTCAATCACCCCTCCACTTT
TRBJ2-1 TRBV7-6 - TRBD1 CASSPGTGPYNEQFF TGTGCCAGCAGCCCCGGGACAGGGCCATACAATGAGCAGTTCTTC
TRBJ2-3 TRBV5-1 - TRBD2 CASQAGGTDTQYF TGCGCCAGCCAGGCGGGGGGCACAGATACGCAGTATTTT
TRBJ2-1 TRBV7-9 - TRBD2 CASSPGLTSRVIEEQFF TGTGCCAGCAGCCCAGGGTTGACTAGCAGGGTAATAGAAGAGCAGTTCTTC
TRBJ2-2 TRBV6-4 once - CASSDGATGELFF TGTGCCAGCAGTGACGGTGCGACCGGGGAGCTGTTTTTT
TRBJ1-2 TRBV4-1 once TRBD1 CASSHRQGAVSGGYTF TGCGCCAGCAGCCACCGACAGGGGGCTGTTTCAGGTGGCTACACCTTC
TRBJ2-1 TRBV30 - TRBD2 CAWSGGAGVYNEQFF TGTGCCTGGAGTGGAGGGGCGGGGGTCTACAATGAGCAGTTCTTC
TRBJ1-1 TRBV20-1 - - CSASGGDTEAFF TGCAGTGCAAGTGGAGGAGACACTGAAGCTTTCTTT
TRBJ2-3 TRBV10-3 few TRBD2 CAGASGGGEDTQYF TGTGCCGGAGCTAGCGGGGGGGGCGAAGATACGCAGTATTTT
TRBJ1-4 TRBV5-6 - - CASTRGANEKLFF TGTGCCAGCACGAGGGGGGCTAATGAAAAACTGTTTTTT
TRBJ2-2 TRBV24-1 - - CATSKDRNTGELFF TGTGCCACCAGTAAGGACCGGAACACCGGGGAGCTGTTTTTT
TRBJ2-7 TRBV12-3/TRBV12-4 - - CASSLYEQYF TGTGCCAGCAGTTTATACGAGCAGTACTTC
TRBJ1-2 TRBV5-1 - - CASSLPGQDNNYGYTF TGCGCCAGCAGCTTGCCCGGGCAGGACAATAACTATGGCTACACCTTC
TRBJ1-1 TRBV6-2/TRBV6-3 once - CASSRVQGWSEAFF TGTGCCAGCAGTAGAGTTCAGGGGTGGAGTGAAGCTTTCTTT
TRBJ1-3 TRBV3-1/TRBV3-2 - - CASSRGSDSGNTIYF TGTGCCAGCAGCCGTGGTTCAGACTCTGGAAACACCATATATTTT
TRBJ2-7 TRBV9 - TRBD2 CASSAEVGGGLSYEQYF TGTGCCAGCAGCGCAGAAGTTGGGGGGGGACTCTCCTACGAGCAGTACTTC
TRBJ1-3 TRBV7-9 - TRBD1 CASSSPTGRSGNTIYF TGTGCCAGCAGCTCGCCGACAGGGAGGTCTGGAAACACCATATATTTT
TRBJ1-1 TRBV7-9 - - CASTVQLEAFF TGTGCCAGCACCGTACAGCTTGAAGCTTTCTTT
TRBJ1-2 TRBV4-1 - - CASSQGDYSQHYGYTF TGCGCCAGCAGCCAAGGGGATTACAGTCAGCACTATGGCTACACCTTC
TRBJ1-2 TRBV19 - - CASSSMDGLYGYTF TGTGCCAGTAGTTCTATGGACGGATTATATGGCTACACCTTC
TRBJ1-6 TRBV19 - TRBD1 CASSGQGERPLHF TGTGCCAGTAGTGGACAGGGGGAAAGACCCCTCCACTTT
TRBJ1-2 TRBV25-1 - - CASSEGGRVIGYTF TGTGCCAGCAGTGAAGGGGGCCGGGTGATTGGCTACACCTTC
TRBJ1-1 TRBV15 - - CATSREGGNTEAFF TGTGCCACCAGCAGAGAGGGGGGGAACACTGAAGCTTTCTTT
TRBJ1-6 TRBV6-5 - - CASSYGRNSPLHF TGTGCCAGCAGTTATGGCAGGAATTCACCCCTCCACTTT
TRBJ2-3 TRBV10-1 - TRBD2 CASSRTSGYGTDTQYF TGCGCCAGCTCCCGGACTAGCGGATATGGCACAGATACGCAGTATTTT
TRBJ2-7 TRBV28 - TRBD1 CASSLWGQGAYEQYF TGTGCCAGCAGTTTATGGGGACAGGGGGCCTACGAGCAGTACTTC
TRBJ1-2 TRBV3-1/TRBV3-2 - - CASSQEGGWGYTF TGTGCCAGCAGCCAAGAGGGCGGTTGGGGCTACACCTTC
TRBJ1-5 TRBV4-1 - TRBD1 CASSQHGQEKNQPQHF TGCGCCAGCAGCCAACACGGACAGGAGAAAAATCAGCCCCAGCATTTT
TRBJ1-3 TRBV21-1 - - CASSKEPNSSGNTIYF TGTGCCAGCAGCAAAGAGCCAAATTCCTCTGGAAACACCATATATTTT